A single sample gave rise to the 18 T cell receptor beta chains below, sequenced in a study of tumour-infiltrating T cells in Burkitt lymphoma. Data came from immunoSEQ multiplex PCR; TCRdb stores just in-frame clones and leaves some out. This sample has about 50,000 clones, with around 30% found just once. The specimen sequenced was tumor tissue. The receptors originated from a human donor with Burkitt lymphoma.

This chain connects TRBV6-5 to TRBJ1-4; 7 nucleotides align to TRBD1. The germline V gene has CDR1 MNHEY and CDR2 SVGAGI. V dropped 2 bases and J dropped 5; count of bases not matched to a gene: 5. The CDR3 runs 15 residues. The CDR3 DNA follows: TGTGCCAGCAGTTACGTCGAGGGGGCGAATGAAAAACTGTTTTTT. Amino acids: CASSYVEGANEKLFF.

The gene calls are TRBV6-1 and TRBJ2-2, with 8 bases fitting TRBD2. CDR3 size: 15 residues. The junction had 5 bases not matched to a gene; V was cut back by 1 base and J by 7 bases. Per the germline V gene, CDR1 is MNHNS and CDR2 is SASEGT. Here the CDR3 DNA reads TGTGCCAGCAGTGAAGTAGGGGGGACTAGCGGGGAGCTGTTTTTT. Translated: CASSEVGGTSGELFF.

The chain employs TRBV10-2 and TRBJ1-2; 7 nucleotides agree with TRBD1. The V gene end was trimmed by 10 bases and the J gene end by 4 bases; junction bases not matched to a gene: 6. The length of the CDR3 is 12 residues. Germline V lookup: CDR1 WSHSY, CDR2 SAAADI. The CDR3 DNA reads as TGCGCCATCGCGGACAGGAGCTATGGCTACACCTTC. Amino acid sequence: CAIADRSYGYTF.

There are a few counts of this clone. V and J are TRBV30 and TRBJ2-7, with unresolved D. The germline gives CDR1 GTSNPN, CDR2 SVGIG (reference sequence). The CDR3 covers 11 residues. The V gene lost 1 base and the J gene lost 2 bases, with 3 bases spanning the gap. CDR3 sequence reads: CAWSDPYEQYF. The CDR3 DNA follows: TGTGCCTGGAGTGACCCCTACGAGCAGTACTTC.

This clone was counted only a few times. The chain links TRBV7-2 to TRBJ1-1; D is undetermined. Per germline, CDR1 SGHTA and CDR2 FQGNSA. There are 12 residues in the CDR3. With 2 bases removed from V and 5 bases from J, the gap between germline ends came to 6 bases. CDR3 in DNA: TGTGCCAGCAGCTTATCGGCGACTGAAGCTTTCTTT. It codes for CASSLSATEAFF.

This clone was recorded a few times. The gene calls are TRBV11-2 and TRBJ2-5; a possible D gene is TRBD2 (6 bases). Germline CDR1 and CDR2: SGHAT and FQNNGV. CDR3 length: 14 amino acids. Trimming took off 6 bases at V and 6 bases at J, with 17 bases between the two ends. This chain's CDR3 is CASRPSGEGKTQYF. Written as DNA, the CDR3 is TGTGCCAGCAGGCCGTCGGGGGAAGGGAAGACCCAGTACTTC.

V is TRBV10-1 and J is TRBJ1-1; 7 bases map to TRBD1. The germline V gene has CDR1 WNHNN and CDR2 SYGVQD (reference sequence). J gave up 3 bases and V 6 bases, and 10 bases lay outside the gene matches. The CDR3 has 15 amino acids. The CDR3 spells CASRNGTAFHTEAFF. The CDR3, as DNA: TGCGCCAGCAGGAATGGGACAGCTTTTCACACTGAAGCTTTCTTT.

In this sample, this clone turned up a few times. The gene calls are TRBV29-1 and TRBJ2-7, with a weak D call TRBD1 (6 bases). With 6 bases removed from V and 1 base from J, the gap between germline ends came to 10 bases. The germline gives CDR1 SQVTM, CDR2 ANQGSEA. The CDR3 sequence is 12 residues long. CDR3 loop: CSVPGQSYEQYF. The CDR3, as DNA: TGCAGCGTCCCCGGACAGTCCTACGAGCAGTACTTC.

The chain couples TRBV30 to TRBJ1-5; D not resolved. The CDR3 sequence is 13 residues long. Trimming took off 2 bases at V and 2 bases at J, with 7 bases between the two ends. Germline-derived CDR1 and CDR2 are GTSNPN and SVGIG (reference sequence). The CDR3 is CAWSQGRNQPQHF. CDR3 in DNA: TGTGCCTGGAGTCAAGGGCGCAATCAGCCCCAGCATTTT.

CDR3 residues: CASSLGSGAIIQYF. As DNA, the CDR3 is TGCGCCAGCAGCTTGGGCAGCGGGGCGATCATTCAGTACTTC. The chain uses TRBV5-1 and TRBJ2-4; TRBD2 matches 7 bases. This CDR3 comprises 14 residues. V gave up 0 bases and J gave up 9 bases; unmatched junction bases: 6. CDR1 is SGHRS, CDR2 YFSETQ, per germline.

Only a few counts were recorded for this clone. V is TRBV2 and J is TRBJ1-2, with TRBD1 matching 7 bases. Germline V lookup: CDR1 SNHLY, CDR2 FYNNEI. V trimming: 6 bases; J trimming: 2 bases; junction bases outside the gene matches: 0. The CDR3 has 12 residues. CDR3 protein: CASRGQNYGYTF. CDR3 coding DNA: TGTGCCAGCAGGGGACAGAACTATGGCTACACCTTC.

This clone was observed a few times. The chain joins TRBV4-1 to TRBJ2-6, with 8 bases identical to TRBD1. Losses at the gene ends were 3 bases for V and 0 bases for J; bases not matched to a gene: 7. Germline V CDR1 and CDR2: MGHRA, YSYEKL. The length of the CDR3 is 18 residues. In DNA form, the CDR3 reads TGCGCCAGCAGCCAGGGGACAGGTGACTTCTCTGGGGCCAACGTCCTGACTTTC. The encoded protein is CASSQGTGDFSGANVLTF.

The chain joins TRBV18 to TRBJ2-7; 7 bases are a match to TRBD1. V shed 4 bases, J shed 4 bases, and the junction held 4 bases outside the gene matches. The CDR3 sequence is 13 residues long. In germline, CDR1 is KGHSH, CDR2 LQKENI. DNA of the CDR3: TGTGCCAGCTCACGGGACAGATATTACGAGCAGTACTTC. Its protein is CASSRDRYYEQYF.

The CDR3 DNA reads TGCGCCAGCAGCCATCTCAAGGGGACCAGCTCCTACAATGAGCAGTTCTTC. Translated, it gives CASSHLKGTSSYNEQFF. The V gene is TRBV4-1, the J gene TRBJ2-1; TRBD1 or TRBD2 may be the D gene (5 bases each). V was trimmed by 3 bases and J by 0 bases, leaving 15 bases between them. The CDR3 is 17 residues long. Per germline, CDR1 MGHRA and CDR2 YSYEKL.

This clone was picked up a small number of times. The rearrangement joins TRBV7-2 to TRBJ1-5; D remains ambiguous. Trimming removed 1 base from V and 8 bases from J, with 15 bases in between. This CDR3 region has 15 residues. CDR1 SGHTA and CDR2 FQGNSA come from the germline V gene. The CDR3 loop is CASSLVIGPSEPQHF. The CDR3 region has the DNA TGTGCCAGCAGCTTAGTGATTGGGCCTTCTGAGCCCCAGCATTTT. The variable domain in full, completed from reference TRBV7-2 and TRBJ1-5, reads GAGVSQSPSNKVTEKGKDVELRCDPISGHTALYWYRQSLGQGLEFLIYFQGNSAPDKSGLPSDRFSAERTGGSVSTLTIQRTQQEDSAVYLCASSLVIGPSEPQHFGDGTRLSIL.

V gene TRBV4-1 combines with J gene TRBJ1-6; possible D gene TRBD1, 6 bases. This CDR3 contains 16 residues. The V gene's germline CDR1 is MGHRA and CDR2 YSYEKL. V lost 1 base and J 10 bases, leaving 17 bases between the germline ends. CDR3 sequence (DNA): TGCGCCAGCAGCCAAGCGACCAGGGGTATAGGGTCACCCCTCCACTTT. Its translation: CASSQATRGIGSPLHF.

The V call is TRBV2, the J call TRBJ2-5; D remains ambiguous. Between the trimmed V and J ends, which lost 6 bases and 0 bases, there was a span of 11 bases. Germline CDR1 reads SNHLY; CDR2 reads FYNNEI. CDR3 length equals 14 residues. Written as DNA, the CDR3 is TGTGCCAGCAGAATTTTCGGGCACCAAGAGACCCAGTACTTC. This sequence encodes CASRIFGHQETQYF.

This clone has a handful of counts. The J gene is TRBJ2-7, the V gene TRBV4-2, with a weak D call TRBD2 (6 bases). Trimming left V 1 base short and J 2 bases short, with 12 bases between. This CDR3 is 15 amino acids long. The V gene's germline CDR1 is LGHNA and CDR2 YNFKEQ. This CDR3 reads CASSQGRRGPYEQYF. The CDR3 nucleotides read TGTGCCAGCAGCCAAGGCCGGAGGGGACCCTACGAGCAGTACTTC.